Below are 16 T cell receptor beta chains sequenced from a single sample in a study of shared clonotypes between healthy human individuals. TCRdb's copy holds only in-frame clones and misses some; the assay was immunoSEQ multiplex PCR. In the table there are 900,000 to 1,200,000 clones, around 78% of which are singletons. The sequenced sample was memory CD4+ T cells from PBMCs. Subset defined: CD45RA-negative fraction. The origin of the receptors is a man younger than 30 in good health. Some clones in this sample may be carry-over from other donors' samples.

J is TRBJ2-3 and V is TRBV15; no firm D call. Germline loops: CDR1 LNHNV, CDR2 YYDKDF (reference sequence). This CDR3 spans 12 amino acids. Trimming cost V 0 bases and J 6 bases, with 4 bases left between them. The CDR3 is CATSRDRDTQYF. For the CDR3, the DNA is TGTGCCACCAGCAGAGATCGGGATACGCAGTATTTT.

This clone was counted a few times. Other nucleotide sequences in the sample specify the same CDR3. The chain joins TRBV18 to TRBJ1-1; tentatively, D is TRBD1 (5 bases). Trimming cost V 6 bases and J 1 base, with 9 bases left between them. CDR1 is KGHSH and CDR2 is LQKENI in the germline V gene. This CDR3 has 13 residues. The CDR3: CASSPGTNTEAFF. CDR3 DNA sequence: TGTGCCAGCTCCCCCGGGACGAACACTGAAGCTTTCTTT.

CDR3 loop: CASSLALRSYEQYF. In DNA form, the CDR3 reads TGTGCCAGCAGCCTGGCACTTCGCTCCTACGAGCAGTACTTC. The V call is TRBV2, the J call TRBJ2-7; D is unclear. This CDR3 is built from 14 residues. Trimming took 6 bases from V and 0 from J, leaving 12 bases between them. The germline V gene encodes CDR1 SNHLY and CDR2 FYNNEI.

As to this clone: Other DNA sequences in this specimen translate into the identical CDR3. The V and J genes are TRBV29-1 and TRBJ1-1, with 7 bases lining up with TRBD1. This CDR3 has 11 amino acids. The germline gives CDR1 SQVTM, CDR2 ANQGSEA. Losses at the gene ends were 7 bases for V and 1 base for J; bases not matched to a gene: 0. CDR3 DNA: TGCAGCGGGACAGGGAACACTGAAGCTTTCTTT. Its protein product is CSGTGNTEAFF.

The V call is TRBV4-1, the J call TRBJ2-2; the D is unclear. The CDR3 consists of 18 residues. V was trimmed by 0 bases and J by 1 base, leaving 15 bases between them. Germline V gives CDR1 MGHRA, CDR2 YSYEKL. In DNA, the CDR3 is TGCGCCAGCAGCCAAGATGCGCGGCGAACCTGGAACACCGGGGAGCTGTTTTTT. Its translation: CASSQDARRTWNTGELFF.

This clone was seen more than once but under ten times. The V and J genes are TRBV7-6 and TRBJ2-7, with 7 bases lining up with TRBD1. There are 15 residues in the CDR3. Unmatched junction bases numbered 5, after V lost 1 base and J lost 2 bases. The germline V gene encodes CDR1 SGHVS and CDR2 FNYEAQ. The CDR3 sequence: CASSLDRGLTYEQYF. CDR3 DNA: TGTGCCAGCAGCTTAGACAGGGGTCTTACCTACGAGCAGTACTTC.

The J gene is TRBJ2-1, the V gene TRBV9, with 7 bases aligning to TRBD1. The CDR3 contains 15 residues. Per the germline V gene, CDR1 is SGDLS and CDR2 is YYNGEE. With 2 bases clipped from V and 4 bases from J, the junction kept 6 bases outside the gene matches. The CDR3 DNA reads as TGTGCCAGCAGCGTTCAAGGGACAGAGTACAATGAGCAGTTCTTC. It translates to CASSVQGTEYNEQFF.

To note about this clone: A much larger clone lies a single base off, so this may be a read error. The V gene is TRBV7-8, the J gene TRBJ1-1; 8 bases align to TRBD1. The trim removed 3 bases at V and 1 base at J, leaving 1 base unmatched. Germline loops: CDR1 SGHVS, CDR2 FQNEAQ. The CDR3 loop spans 14 amino acids. In nucleotides, the CDR3 is TGTGCCAGCAGCTTGGGACAGGCGAACACTGAAGCTTTCTTT. Amino acids: CASSLGQANTEAFF.

This clone has just one count. The rearrangement joins TRBV19 to TRBJ1-1, with D tentatively TRBD1 (6 bases). The CDR3 spans 13 residues. Looked up from germline, CDR1 is LNHDA and CDR2 is SQIVND (reference sequence). V shed 6 bases and J shed 4 bases, with 12 bases lying between them. The CDR3 sequence: CASSPGGATEAFF. The DNA for the CDR3 is TGTGCCAGTAGCCCCGGGGGGGCCACTGAAGCTTTCTTT.

The rearrangement uses TRBV29-1 and TRBJ2-7; D not resolved. Trimming removed 6 bases from V and 1 base from J, with 22 bases in between. The CDR3 loop spans 16 amino acids. CDR1 is SQVTM, CDR2 ANQGSEA, per germline. CDR3 sequence reads: CSVQKGSGTRSYEQYF. DNA for the CDR3: TGCAGCGTACAAAAAGGATCCGGTACGAGATCCTACGAGCAGTACTTC.

The chain combines TRBV9 with TRBJ2-2, with a possible D match to TRBD2 (6 bases). This CDR3 contains 16 residues. V lost 4 bases to trimming and J lost 4 bases, with 17 bases between them. CDR1 is SGDLS, CDR2 YYNGEE, per germline. CDR3 loop: CASSLGTHSVTGELFF. CDR3 DNA: TGTGCCAGCAGCCTCGGGACTCATAGTGTCACCGGGGAGCTGTTTTTT.

A word on this clone: Possible read error: a much larger clone is one base away. This chain uses TRBV7-9 with TRBJ1-1; tentatively, D is TRBD1 (5 bases). V was shortened by 5 bases and J by 2 bases, with 9 bases between the two germline ends. This CDR3 comprises 13 residues. Per the germline V gene, CDR1 is SEHNR and CDR2 is FQNEAQ (reference sequence). CDR3 region: CASSLRDNTEAFF. The CDR3, as DNA: TGTGCCAGCAGCCTCAGGGATAACACTGAAGCTTTCTTT.

The chain combines TRBV27 with TRBJ1-2, with a weak D call TRBD1 (6 bases). The CDR3 is 14 amino acids. V was clipped by 3 bases and J by 6 bases, with 14 bases between them. Germline V gene lookup returns CDR1 MNHEY and CDR2 SMNVEV (reference sequence). The CDR3 coding sequence is TGTGCCAGCAGTTTCCGGACAGACGGAAATGGCTACACCTTC. Its translation: CASSFRTDGNGYTF.

The chain recombines TRBV5-4 with TRBJ2-2; 10 nucleotides align to TRBD2. Germline assignment: CDR1 SGHNT and CDR2 YYREEE (reference sequence). The CDR3 consists of 17 residues. V lost 1 base, J lost 5 bases, and 8 bases stayed unmatched. CDR3 bases: TGTGCCAGCAGCTTGAAGCGGGAGGGCCTGGGGACCGGGGAGCTGTTTTTT. Translated: CASSLKREGLGTGELFF.

V usage is TRBV2 and J usage is TRBJ1-4, with D uncertain. Germline-derived CDR1 and CDR2 are SNHLY and FYNNEI. The CDR3 has 15 amino acids. Trimming took 3 bases from V and 0 from J, leaving 8 bases between them. DNA for the CDR3: TGTGCCAGCAGTGATAGGGTTGCAACTAATGAAAAACTGTTTTTT. It translates to CASSDRVATNEKLFF.

The rearrangement uses TRBV9 and TRBJ2-1; 12 bases are a match to TRBD2. This CDR3 has 16 amino acids. Trimming took 1 base from V and 7 from J; bases not matched to a gene: 6. From germline, CDR1 is SGDLS and CDR2 YYNGEE. Written as DNA, the CDR3 is TGTGCCAGCAGCGTAAATACGGGGACTAGCGGGAATGAGCAGTTCTTC. This gives the protein CASSVNTGTSGNEQFF.